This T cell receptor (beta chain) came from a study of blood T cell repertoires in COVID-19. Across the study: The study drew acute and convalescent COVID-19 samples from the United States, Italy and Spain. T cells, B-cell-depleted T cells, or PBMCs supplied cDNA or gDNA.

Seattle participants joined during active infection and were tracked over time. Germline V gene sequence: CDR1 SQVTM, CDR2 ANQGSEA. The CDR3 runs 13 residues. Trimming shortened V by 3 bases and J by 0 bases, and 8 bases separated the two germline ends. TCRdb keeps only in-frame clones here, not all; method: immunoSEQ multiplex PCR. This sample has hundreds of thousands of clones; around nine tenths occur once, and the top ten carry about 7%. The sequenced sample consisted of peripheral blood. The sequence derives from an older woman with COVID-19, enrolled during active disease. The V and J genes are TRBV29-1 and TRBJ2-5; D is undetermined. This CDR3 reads CSVDSRYQETQYF. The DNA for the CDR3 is TGCAGCGTTGATTCGAGATACCAAGAGACCCAGTACTTC.